This T cell receptor beta chain was sequenced during a study of Ad26.COV2.S vaccination and SARS-CoV-2 variants. Measured with immunoSEQ multiplex PCR; TCRdb has only the in-frame clones, and not every one. The sample records about 480,000 clones, approximately 90% being singletons. This CDR3 is 13 amino acids long. Germline CDR1 reads MDHEN; CDR2 reads SYDVKM. With 5 bases clipped from V and 10 bases from J, the junction kept 4 bases outside the gene matches. The treatment denotes: about 20 received Ad26.COV2.S at low or high dose, single or two shots; about five received placebo; per-sample allocation not given. Sampling happened 63 days after the first vaccine or placebo injection.

This sequence joins TRBV28 and TRBJ1-6; 8 positions agree with TRBD1. This TCR derives from a person between 18 and 65 years old who received the Ad26.COV2.S COVID-19 vaccine or a placebo. This sample comprised peripheral blood, obtained in a trial of Ad26.COV2.S vaccine versus placebo. The chain's CDR3 is CASSRTGQSPLHF. DNA of the CDR3: TGTGCCAGCAGTAGGACAGGGCAATCACCCCTCCACTTT. Full variable domain (rest looked up from reference TRBV28 and TRBJ1-6): DVKVTQSSRYLVKRTGEKVFLECVQDMDHENMFWYRQDPGLGLRLIYFSYDVKMKEKGDIPEGYSVSREKKERFSLILESASTNQTSMYLCASSRTGQSPLHFGNGTRLTVT.